This passage covers 10 T cell receptor beta chains from one sample sequenced in a study of OX40 agonist ivuxolimab in advanced cancers. TCRdb's table, derived via immunoSEQ multiplex PCR, lists solely in-frame clones and lacks some. Here the sample spans some 42,000 clones, 85% to 90% being singletons. The source was CD4+ or CD8+ T cells sorted from blood, collected in a trial of the OX40 agonist ivuxolimab. The receptors originated from an adult with an advanced solid tumor such as melanoma, head and neck, liver or kidney cancer.

V usage is TRBV11-2 and J usage is TRBJ1-1, with 7 bases matching TRBD1. The CDR3 contains 14 residues. V lost 5 bases, J lost 1 base, and 4 bases stayed unmatched. Germline-derived CDR1 and CDR2 are SGHAT and FQNNGV. The CDR3: CASSIGQANTEAFF. In DNA, the CDR3 is TGTGCCAGCAGCATTGGACAGGCGAACACTGAAGCTTTCTTT.

The chain combines TRBV28 with TRBJ2-3; maybe TRBD1 (6 bases). Germline V CDR1 and CDR2: MDHEN, SYDVKM. V gave up 5 bases and J gave up 3 bases, with 18 bases separating them. CDR3 size: 16 residues. CDR3 sequence (DNA): TGTGCCAGCAGTCCACCCGACAGGTATAGGACAGATACGCAGTATTTT. Translation: CASSPPDRYRTDTQYF.

V gene TRBV5-5 combines with J gene TRBJ1-2; 7 positions agree with TRBD1. This CDR3 spans 13 amino acids. J lost 8 bases, V lost 3 bases, and 7 bases had no gene match. The germline gives CDR1 SGHKS, CDR2 YYEKEE (reference sequence). CDR3 loop: CASSWDSFKGYTF. CDR3 sequence (DNA): TGTGCCAGCAGCTGGGACAGTTTCAAGGGCTACACCTTC.

J is TRBJ2-5 and V is TRBV2, with 12 bases lining up with TRBD2. Germline V gene sequence: CDR1 SNHLY, CDR2 FYNNEI. CDR3 length equals 16 residues. With V trimmed by 6 bases and J by 5 bases, 10 bases remained unmatched. CDR3 nucleotide sequence: TGTGCCAGCAGCGACCGACTAGCGGGAGCCTCGGAGACCCAGTACTTC. Translated, it gives CASSDRLAGASETQYF.

The rearrangement uses TRBV28 and TRBJ1-4; 8 bases are a match to TRBD1. The CDR3 spans 14 residues. Trimming removed 6 bases from V and 10 bases from J; junction bases left unmatched: 10. The germline V gene has CDR1 MDHEN and CDR2 SYDVKM. The CDR3 spells CASRTGEETGKLFF. In DNA form, the CDR3 reads TGTGCCAGCAGGACAGGGGAGGAGACTGGAAAACTGTTTTTT.

This chain uses TRBV19 with TRBJ2-7; the match to TRBD1 covers 10 bases. Germline V CDR1 and CDR2: LNHDA, SQIVND (reference sequence). This CDR3 contains 12 residues. Trimming at V came to 10 bases and at J to 6 bases, leaving 6 bases not matched to a gene. Here the CDR3 DNA reads TGTGCCACCTGGGACAGGGGTGGCGAGCAGTACTTC. Protein: CATWDRGGEQYF.

This chain connects TRBV6-1 to TRBJ2-3; TRBD1 agrees at 8 bases. This CDR3 contains 16 residues. The germline V gene encodes CDR1 MNHNS and CDR2 SASEGT. With V trimmed by 4 bases and J by 2 bases, 8 bases remained unmatched. CDR3: CASSALGQDITDTQYF. CDR3 DNA sequence: TGTGCCAGCAGTGCCCTGGGACAGGATATCACAGATACGCAGTATTTT.

The rearrangement links TRBV7-9 to TRBJ1-5; D call uncertain. Looked up from germline, CDR1 is SEHNR and CDR2 is FQNEAQ (reference sequence). CDR3 length: 14 amino acids. V was cut by 5 bases and J by 3 bases, with 11 bases left in between. This CDR3 is CASSPISTNQPQHF. CDR3 DNA: TGTGCCAGCAGCCCTATTAGTACCAATCAGCCCCAGCATTTT.

The gene calls are TRBV11-2 and TRBJ2-5, with 8 bases identical to TRBD1. Germline V CDR1 and CDR2: SGHAT, FQNNGV. The CDR3 covers 15 residues. Trimming took 5 bases from V and 3 from J; bases not matched to a gene: 8. CDR3 region: CASSPDRGREETQYF. As DNA, the CDR3 is TGTGCCAGCAGCCCCGACAGGGGAAGGGAAGAGACCCAGTACTTC.

The chain has TRBV5-5 and TRBJ1-5, with 11 nucleotides matching TRBD1. Germline loops: CDR1 SGHKS, CDR2 YYEKEE (reference sequence). This CDR3 has 16 amino acids. V trimming: 4 bases; J trimming: 5 bases; junction bases outside the gene matches: 8. The CDR3 loop is CASSPGTGGIYQPQHF. In DNA, the CDR3 is TGTGCCAGCAGCCCCGGGACAGGGGGAATCTATCAGCCCCAGCATTTT.